This TCR beta chain was documented in a study of T cell responses to AZD1222 COVID-19 vaccine. Whole-study findings and limits: There were vaccine-associated CD4 TCRs across spike, dominant at 160-218 and 743-854. The sample set comprised mostly white British donors with more females, and clonal diversity was possibly underestimated. Only after the peak T cell response were repertoires sampled.

The CDR3 length is 12 residues. V was shortened by 5 bases and J by 0 bases, with 4 bases between the two germline ends. Per the germline V gene, CDR1 is SEHNR and CDR2 is FQNEAQ (reference sequence). As for this clone: The antigen remains unidentified.

Repertoires were generated with immunoSEQ multiplex PCR, while TCRdb's copy carries only in-frame clones and drops some. The sample has around 120,000 clones; roughly 90% are singletons. Sample: peripheral blood, taken on day 0 of AZD1222 vaccination. The clonotype was recovered from an adult in good health. J is TRBJ1-1 and V is TRBV7-9; D unresolved. This chain's CDR3 is CASSQLNTEAFF. In nucleotides, the CDR3 is TGTGCCAGCAGCCAACTGAACACTGAAGCTTTCTTT. The entire variable domain, with the rest obtained from reference TRBV7-9 and TRBJ1-1, is as follows: DTGVSQNPRHKITKRGQNVTFRCDPISEHNRLYWYRQTLGQGPEFLTYFQNEAQLEKSRLLSDRFSAERPKGSFSTLEIQRTEQGDSAMYLCASSQLNTEAFFGQGTRLTVV.